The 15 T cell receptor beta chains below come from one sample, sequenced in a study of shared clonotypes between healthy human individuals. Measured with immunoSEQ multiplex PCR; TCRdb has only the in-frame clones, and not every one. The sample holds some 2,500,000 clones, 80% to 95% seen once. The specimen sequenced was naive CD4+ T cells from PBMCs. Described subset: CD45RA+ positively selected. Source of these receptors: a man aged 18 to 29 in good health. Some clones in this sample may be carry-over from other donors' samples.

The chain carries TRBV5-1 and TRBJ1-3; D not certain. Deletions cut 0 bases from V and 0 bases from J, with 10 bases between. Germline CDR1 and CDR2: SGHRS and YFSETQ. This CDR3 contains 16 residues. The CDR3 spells CASSLDSLPSGNTIYF. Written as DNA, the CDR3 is TGCGCCAGCAGCTTGGATTCCTTACCCTCTGGAAACACCATATATTTT. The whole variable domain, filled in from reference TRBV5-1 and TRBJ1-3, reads KAGVTQTPRYLIKTRGQQVTLSCSPISGHRSVSWYQQTPGQGLQFLFEYFSETQRNKGNFPGRFSGRQFSNSRSEMNVSTLELGDSALYLCASSLDSLPSGNTIYFGEGSWLTVV.

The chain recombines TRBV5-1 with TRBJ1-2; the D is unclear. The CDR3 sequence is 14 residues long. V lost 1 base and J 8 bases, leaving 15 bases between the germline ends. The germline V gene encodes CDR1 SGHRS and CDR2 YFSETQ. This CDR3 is CASSLTSTGRGYTF. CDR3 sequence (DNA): TGCGCCAGCAGCTTGACATCGACCGGGAGGGGCTACACCTTC.

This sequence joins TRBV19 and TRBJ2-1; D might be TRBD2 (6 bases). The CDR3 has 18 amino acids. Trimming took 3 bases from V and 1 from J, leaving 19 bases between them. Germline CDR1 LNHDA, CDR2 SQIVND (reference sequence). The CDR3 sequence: CASSISWFGGRSYNEQFF. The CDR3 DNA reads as TGTGCCAGTAGTATCAGTTGGTTTGGGGGGAGATCCTACAATGAGCAGTTCTTC.

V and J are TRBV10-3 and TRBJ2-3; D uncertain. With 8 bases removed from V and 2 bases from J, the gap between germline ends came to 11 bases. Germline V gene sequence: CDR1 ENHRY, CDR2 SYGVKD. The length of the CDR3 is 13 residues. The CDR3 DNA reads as TGTGCCATCGGTCTCCAGGTCACAGATACGCAGTATTTT. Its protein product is CAIGLQVTDTQYF.

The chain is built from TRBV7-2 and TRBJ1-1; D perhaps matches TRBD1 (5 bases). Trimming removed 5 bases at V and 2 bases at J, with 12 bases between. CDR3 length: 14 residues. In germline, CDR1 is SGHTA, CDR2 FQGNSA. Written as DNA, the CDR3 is TGTGCCAGCAGCCCGAAACAGGTAAACACTGAAGCTTTCTTT. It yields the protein CASSPKQVNTEAFF.

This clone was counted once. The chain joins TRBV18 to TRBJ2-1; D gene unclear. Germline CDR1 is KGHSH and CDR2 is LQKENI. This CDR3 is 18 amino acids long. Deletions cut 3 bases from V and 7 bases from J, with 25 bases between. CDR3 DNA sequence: TGTGCCAGCTCACCCCTTTGGAGAGGAAAGAGGACGGCGAATGAGCAGTTCTTC. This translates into CASSPLWRGKRTANEQFF.

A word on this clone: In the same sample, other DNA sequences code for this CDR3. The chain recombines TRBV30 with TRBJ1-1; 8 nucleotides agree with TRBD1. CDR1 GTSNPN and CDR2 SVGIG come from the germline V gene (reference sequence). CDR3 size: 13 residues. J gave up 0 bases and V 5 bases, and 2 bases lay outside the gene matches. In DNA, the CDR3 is TGTGCCTGGGGGACAGGCTTGAACACTGAAGCTTTCTTT. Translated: CAWGTGLNTEAFF.

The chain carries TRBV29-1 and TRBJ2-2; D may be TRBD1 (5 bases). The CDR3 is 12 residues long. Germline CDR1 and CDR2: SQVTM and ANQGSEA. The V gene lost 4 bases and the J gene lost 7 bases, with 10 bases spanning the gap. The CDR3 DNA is TGCAGCGTTGCAGGGTCTGGCGGGGAGCTGTTTTTT. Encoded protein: CSVAGSGGELFF.

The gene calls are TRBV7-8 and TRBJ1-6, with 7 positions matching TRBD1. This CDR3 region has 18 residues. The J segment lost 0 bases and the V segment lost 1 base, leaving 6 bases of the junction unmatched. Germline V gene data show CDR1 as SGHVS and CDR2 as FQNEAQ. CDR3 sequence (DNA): TGTGCCAGCAGCTTAGACGGGACAGCGAGCTCCTATAATTCACCCCTCCACTTT. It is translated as CASSLDGTASSYNSPLHF.

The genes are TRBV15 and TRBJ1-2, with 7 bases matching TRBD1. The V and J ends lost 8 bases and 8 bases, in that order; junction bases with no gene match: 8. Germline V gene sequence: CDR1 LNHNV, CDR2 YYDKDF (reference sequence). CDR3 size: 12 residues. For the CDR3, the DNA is TGTGCCACCCGCAACGGACAGGCGGGCTACACCTTC. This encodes CATRNGQAGYTF.

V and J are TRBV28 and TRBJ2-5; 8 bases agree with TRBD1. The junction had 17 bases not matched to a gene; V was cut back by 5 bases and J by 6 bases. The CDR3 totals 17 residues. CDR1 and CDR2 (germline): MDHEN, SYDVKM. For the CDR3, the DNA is TGTGCCAGCAGTGAAGGGACAGGAGGATTGATTGGGAAGACCCAGTACTTC. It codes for CASSEGTGGLIGKTQYF.

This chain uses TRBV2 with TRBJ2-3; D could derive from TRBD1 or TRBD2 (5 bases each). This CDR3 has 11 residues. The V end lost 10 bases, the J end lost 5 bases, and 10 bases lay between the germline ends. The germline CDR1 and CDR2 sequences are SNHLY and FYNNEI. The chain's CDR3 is CATRGEDTQYF. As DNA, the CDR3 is TGTGCCACTAGAGGGGAAGATACGCAGTATTTT.

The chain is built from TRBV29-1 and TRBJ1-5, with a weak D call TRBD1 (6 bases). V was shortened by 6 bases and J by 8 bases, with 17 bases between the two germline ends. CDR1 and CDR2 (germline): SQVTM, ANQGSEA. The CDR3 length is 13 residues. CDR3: CSVAQGTLEPQHF. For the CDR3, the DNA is TGCAGCGTAGCACAGGGTACCTTGGAGCCCCAGCATTTT.

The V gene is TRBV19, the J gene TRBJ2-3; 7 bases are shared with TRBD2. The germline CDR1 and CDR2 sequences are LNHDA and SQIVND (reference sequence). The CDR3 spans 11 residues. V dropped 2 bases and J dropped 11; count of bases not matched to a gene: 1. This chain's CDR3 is CASSISGVQYF. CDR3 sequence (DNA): TGTGCCAGTAGTATAAGCGGGGTGCAGTATTTT.

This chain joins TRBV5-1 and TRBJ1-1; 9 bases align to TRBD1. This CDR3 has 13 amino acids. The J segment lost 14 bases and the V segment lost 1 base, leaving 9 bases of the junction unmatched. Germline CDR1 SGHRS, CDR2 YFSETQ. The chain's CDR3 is CASSLNRGRDSFF. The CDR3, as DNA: TGCGCCAGCAGCTTGAACAGGGGGCGCGATTCGTTCTTT.